This paragraph covers one TCR beta chain sequence. Its antigen is unknown. This record comes from a study of CD8 T cells in Susac syndrome. Study background: Blood was drawn from patients with Susac syndrome. At that point, they were therapy-naive, on corticosteroids, or on intravenous immunoglobulin alone. Points from the study as a whole: The CD4+ T cell repertoires from Susac syndrome exhibited no clonal expansion. As acknowledged by the study, its TCR sequencing and HLA analysis included a relatively small number of individuals.

V gave up 10 bases and J gave up 4 bases; unmatched junction bases: 9. Per germline, CDR1 MDHEN and CDR2 SYDVKM. The CDR3 is 13 residues long. RNA totalling about 0.5 to 1 ug underwent reverse transcription with random hexamers. The CDR3 of TCR beta was amplified by immunoSEQ multiplex PCR across 54 Vbeta and 13 Jbeta. Each CDR3 protein gets one entry after TCRdb re-called the immunoSEQ multiplex PCR reads with MiXCR. The sample lists 150,000 to 200,000 distinct CDR3 sequences, roughly 94% occurring once. V gene TRBV28 combines with J gene TRBJ2-7; TRBD2 matches 8 bases. The sequencing sample was made of CD4+ T cells from PBMCs. This TCR was recovered from a human donor with Susac syndrome. CDR3 DNA sequence: TGTGCCACCCACGGGACTAGTCCATACGAGCAGTACTTC. Protein sequence: CATHGTSPYEQYF.